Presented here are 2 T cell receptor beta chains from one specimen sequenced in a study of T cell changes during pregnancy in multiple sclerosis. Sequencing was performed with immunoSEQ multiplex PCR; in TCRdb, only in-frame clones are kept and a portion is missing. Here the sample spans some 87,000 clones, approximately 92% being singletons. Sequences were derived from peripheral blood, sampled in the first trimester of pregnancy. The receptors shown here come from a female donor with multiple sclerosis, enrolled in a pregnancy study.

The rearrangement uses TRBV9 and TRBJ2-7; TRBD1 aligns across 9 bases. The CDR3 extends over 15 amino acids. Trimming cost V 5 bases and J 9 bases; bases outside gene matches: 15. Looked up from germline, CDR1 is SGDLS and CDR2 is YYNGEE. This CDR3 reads CASSAHISGQGGQYF. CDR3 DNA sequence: TGTGCCAGCAGTGCCCACATATCGGGACAGGGAGGGCAGTACTTC.

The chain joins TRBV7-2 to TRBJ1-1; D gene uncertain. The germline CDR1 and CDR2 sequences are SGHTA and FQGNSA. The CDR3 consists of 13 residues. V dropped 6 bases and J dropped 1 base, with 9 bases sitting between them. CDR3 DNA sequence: TGTGCCAGCAGGCAAACACGGAACACTGAAGCTTTCTTT. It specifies CASRQTRNTEAFF.